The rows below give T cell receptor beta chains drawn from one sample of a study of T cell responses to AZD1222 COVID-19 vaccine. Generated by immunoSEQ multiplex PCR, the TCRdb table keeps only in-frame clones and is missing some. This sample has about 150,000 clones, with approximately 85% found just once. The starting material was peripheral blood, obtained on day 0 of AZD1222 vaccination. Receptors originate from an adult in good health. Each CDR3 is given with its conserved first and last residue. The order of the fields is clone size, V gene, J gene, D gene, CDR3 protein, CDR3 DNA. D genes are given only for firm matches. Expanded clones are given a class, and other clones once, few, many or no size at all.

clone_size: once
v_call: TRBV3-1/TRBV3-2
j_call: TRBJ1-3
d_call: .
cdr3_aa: CASSQRNLGSGNTIYF
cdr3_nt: TGTGCCAGCAGCCAGAGGAACCTGGGCTCTGGAAACACCATATATTTT

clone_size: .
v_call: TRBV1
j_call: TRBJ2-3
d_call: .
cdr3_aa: CTSSQVLAGGFTDTQYF
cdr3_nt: TGCACCAGCAGCCAAGTACTAGCGGGGGGGTTCACAGATACGCAGTATTTT

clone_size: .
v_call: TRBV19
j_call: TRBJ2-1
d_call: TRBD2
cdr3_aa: CASSRVLAGSSYNEQFF
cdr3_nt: TGTGCCAGTAGTCGGGTTCTAGCGGGGAGCTCCTACAATGAGCAGTTCTTC

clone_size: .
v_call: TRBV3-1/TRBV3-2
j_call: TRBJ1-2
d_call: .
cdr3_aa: CASSQGVFGNYNYGYTF
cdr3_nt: TGTGCCAGCAGCCAAGGTGTTTTCGGGAACTATAACTATGGCTACACCTTC

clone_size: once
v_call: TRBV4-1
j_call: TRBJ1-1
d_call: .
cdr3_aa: CASSQDTSHTEAFF
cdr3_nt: TGCGCCAGCAGCCAAGATACCAGCCACACTGAAGCTTTCTTT

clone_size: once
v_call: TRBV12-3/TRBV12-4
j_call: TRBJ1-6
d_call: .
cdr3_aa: CASGSSYNSPLHF
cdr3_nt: TGTGCCAGCGGTAGCTCCTATAATTCACCCCTCCACTTT

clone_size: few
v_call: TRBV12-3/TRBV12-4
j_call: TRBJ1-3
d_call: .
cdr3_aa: CASSLGGNTIYF
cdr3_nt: TGTGCCAGCAGTTTAGGTGGAAACACCATATATTTT

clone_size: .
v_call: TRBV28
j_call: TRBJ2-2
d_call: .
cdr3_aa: CASSFSSGDVFSSTGELFF
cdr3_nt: TGTGCCAGCAGTTTCTCCTCGGGGGATGTTTTTAGTAGCACCGGGGAGCTGTTTTTT

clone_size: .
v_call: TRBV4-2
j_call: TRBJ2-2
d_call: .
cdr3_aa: CASSQRGPGELFF
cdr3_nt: TGTGCCAGCAGCCAGCGGGGGCCGGGGGAGCTGTTTTTT

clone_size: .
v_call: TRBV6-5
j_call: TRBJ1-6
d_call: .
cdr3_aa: CASSWGTYNSPLHF
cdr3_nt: TGTGCCAGCAGTTGGGGGACCTATAATTCACCCCTCCACTTT

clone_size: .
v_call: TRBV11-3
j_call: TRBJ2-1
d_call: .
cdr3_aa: CASSERWGAPYNEQFF
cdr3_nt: TGTGCCAGCAGCGAACGCTGGGGGGCTCCTTACAATGAGCAGTTCTTC

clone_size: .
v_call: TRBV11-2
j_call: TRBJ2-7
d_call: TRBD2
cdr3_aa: CASSLAFRGGHEQYF
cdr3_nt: TGTGCCAGCAGCTTAGCATTCCGCGGGGGACACGAGCAGTACTTC

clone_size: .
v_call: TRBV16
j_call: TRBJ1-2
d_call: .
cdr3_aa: CASSPWARPQGSYGYTF
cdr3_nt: TGTGCCAGCAGCCCCTGGGCCCGGCCACAGGGAAGTTACGGCTACACCTTC

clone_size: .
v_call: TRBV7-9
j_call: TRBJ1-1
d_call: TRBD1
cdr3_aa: CASSRTGGEGTEAFF
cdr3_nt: TGTGCCAGCAGCAGGACAGGGGGCGAGGGAACTGAAGCTTTCTTT

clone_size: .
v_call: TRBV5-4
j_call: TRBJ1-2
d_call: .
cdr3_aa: CASSSPGGFGYTF
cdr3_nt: TGTGCCAGCAGCTCGCCCGGGGGCTTTGGCTACACCTTC

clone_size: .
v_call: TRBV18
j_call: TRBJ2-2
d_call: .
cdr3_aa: CASSLLRDRELFF
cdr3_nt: TGTGCCAGCTCACTTCTCAGGGACCGTGAGCTGTTTTTT

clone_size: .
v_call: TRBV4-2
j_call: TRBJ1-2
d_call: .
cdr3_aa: CASSQDLTALSYGYTF
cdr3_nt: TGTGCCAGCAGCCAAGATTTGACAGCCCTTAGCTATGGCTACACCTTC

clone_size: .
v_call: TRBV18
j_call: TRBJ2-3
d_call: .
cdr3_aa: CASSRAFSSTDTQYF
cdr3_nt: TGTGCCAGCTCACGGGCCTTTTCTAGCACAGATACGCAGTATTTT

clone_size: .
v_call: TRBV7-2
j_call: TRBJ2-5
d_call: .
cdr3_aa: CASNLRSQETQYF
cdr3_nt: TGTGCCAGCAACCTTAGGAGTCAAGAGACCCAGTACTTC

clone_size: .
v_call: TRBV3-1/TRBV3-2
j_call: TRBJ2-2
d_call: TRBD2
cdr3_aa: CASGAGGNTGELFF
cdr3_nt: TGTGCCAGCGGAGCGGGGGGGAACACCGGGGAGCTGTTTTTT

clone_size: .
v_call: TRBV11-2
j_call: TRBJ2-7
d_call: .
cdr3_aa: CASSWRPFSPEQYF
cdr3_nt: TGTGCCAGCAGCTGGCGCCCCTTCAGCCCCGAGCAGTACTTC